This TCR beta chain is from a study of T cells in Graves' hyperthyroidism and ophthalmopathy. The study's findings and limits: Blood also carried most thyroid clonotypes expanded above 0.001. A median roughly 6.6 months before onset, the model predicted ophthalmopathy.

Stable Graves' hyperthyroidism meant no ophthalmopathy progression within 18 months. The CDR3 contains 15 residues. The germline V gene has CDR1 SEHNR and CDR2 FQNEAQ (reference sequence). The ends were cut back, 5 bases at V and 1 base at J, with 11 bases in the middle. TCR beta CDR3 region amplification was performed from RNA transcripts. An initial round of RT-PCR targeting the TCR CDR3 relied on the HTBI primer set. TCRdb re-derived calls from the multiplex PCR reads in MiXCR, one entry per CDR3 protein. Of approximately 610,000 distinct CDR3 sequences in the sample, approximately 15% were seen once. At least ten counts were recorded for this clonotype. Its cognate antigen is unknown.

This receptor was taken from a woman aged 18-35 years with Graves' hyperthyroidism. The rearrangement uses TRBV7-9 and TRBJ2-2; D ambiguous. The material sequenced was blood. CDR3 DNA: TGTGCCAGCAGCCTCCTTCGGAAGAACACCGGGGAGCTGTTTTTT. It translates to CASSLLRKNTGELFF.